A single sample is the source of the 12 T cell receptor beta chains below, sequenced in a study of T cell responses to AZD1222 COVID-19 vaccine. Sequencing was performed with immunoSEQ multiplex PCR; in TCRdb, only in-frame clones are kept and a portion is missing. This sample has around 110,000 clones, with almost 90% found just once. The starting material was peripheral blood, obtained on day 0 of AZD1222 vaccination. The origin of the receptors is an adult in good health.

The chain is built from TRBV7-3 and TRBJ2-2; D call uncertain. The V gene's germline CDR1 is SGHTA and CDR2 FQGTGA. The CDR3 length is 13 residues. The V and J ends lost 6 bases and 6 bases respectively, with 11 bases between them. The CDR3 loop is CASSPGPSGELFF. The DNA for the CDR3 is TGTGCCAGCAGTCCCGGCCCCTCCGGGGAGCTGTTTTTT.

This rearrangement joins TRBV10-3 to TRBJ2-3; a weak D match, TRBD2 (6 bases). The CDR3 contains 15 residues. V lost 6 bases and J 4 bases, leaving 17 bases between the germline ends. The germline V gene has CDR1 ENHRY and CDR2 SYGVKD. CDR3 region: CAIRRRESVADTQYF. CDR3 coding DNA: TGTGCCATCAGGCGTCGGGAGAGTGTTGCAGATACGCAGTATTTT.

The DNA for the CDR3 is TGTGCCAGTAGCCTCAAAGCAGATACGCAGTATTTT. Translated: CASSLKADTQYF. V and J are TRBV19 and TRBJ2-3; the D is unclear. The CDR3 contains 12 residues. V lost 6 bases and J lost 4, with 8 bases in between. Germline V gives CDR1 LNHDA, CDR2 SQIVND (reference sequence). The variable domain in full, completed from reference TRBV19 and TRBJ2-3, reads DGGITQSPKYLFRKEGQNVTLSCEQNLNHDAMYWYRQDPGQGLRLIYYSQIVNDFQKGDIAEGYSVSREKKESFPLTVTSAQKNPTAFYLCASSLKADTQYFGPGTRLTVL.

This chain connects TRBV27 to TRBJ1-1, with D perhaps TRBD1 (5 bases). The V gene's germline CDR1 is MNHEY and CDR2 SMNVEV (reference sequence). V lost 5 bases to trimming and J lost 2 bases, with 18 bases between them. The CDR3 contains 16 residues. The CDR3 loop reads CASSTDTQVRNTEAFF. The CDR3 coding sequence is TGTGCCAGCAGTACGGACACTCAAGTACGAAACACTGAAGCTTTCTTT.

The DNA of the CDR3 is TGTGCCAGTAGTATTCACGGTCCAGGGGTCAATCAGCCCCAGCATTTT. It yields the protein CASSIHGPGVNQPQHF. This chain uses TRBV19 with TRBJ1-5, with D tentatively TRBD1 (6 bases). The CDR3 has 16 residues. Germline loops: CDR1 LNHDA, CDR2 SQIVND (reference sequence). Trimming shortened V by 3 bases and J by 3 bases, and 15 bases separated the two germline ends.

The rearrangement uses TRBV27 and TRBJ1-6, with D possibly matching TRBD1 (5 bases). The CDR3 spans 16 residues. The V gene's germline CDR1 is MNHEY and CDR2 SMNVEV (reference sequence). V gave up 2 bases and J gave up 0 bases, with 8 bases separating them. In DNA, the CDR3 is TGTGCCAGCAGTTTAGGGACGAGCTCCTATAATTCACCCCTCCACTTT. Translated, it gives CASSLGTSSYNSPLHF.

The J gene is TRBJ2-7, the V gene TRBV25-1, with no clear D. Per germline, CDR1 MGHDK and CDR2 SYGVNS. Trimming stripped 9 bases from V and 0 bases from J, with 9 bases between. The CDR3 runs 12 residues. Written as DNA, the CDR3 is TGTGCCAGTGGACGGAACTCCTACGAGCAGTACTTC. Translated, it gives CASGRNSYEQYF.

The V gene is TRBV7-2, the J gene TRBJ2-7; a possible D gene is TRBD2 (6 bases). V was cut by 7 bases and J by 0 bases, with 13 bases left in between. The CDR3 has 14 amino acids. CDR1 is SGHTA, CDR2 FQGNSA, per germline. CDR3 in DNA: TGTGCCAGCAACGGTCCGGGACTCTCCTACGAGCAGTACTTC. Its protein product is CASNGPGLSYEQYF.

In this sample, this clone turned up once. The sample contains more than one DNA sequence encoding this CDR3. The rearrangement links TRBV5-1 to TRBJ2-3; TRBD1 is a possible D gene (5 bases). The CDR3 runs 14 residues. Trimming removed 0 bases from V and 2 bases from J, with 7 bases in between. Per germline, CDR1 SGHRS and CDR2 YFSETQ. The chain's CDR3 is CASSLGQSTDTQYF. The CDR3 DNA follows: TGCGCCAGCAGCTTGGGACAGTCCACAGATACGCAGTATTTT. The variable domain in full, completed from reference TRBV5-1 and TRBJ2-3, reads KAGVTQTPRYLIKTRGQQVTLSCSPISGHRSVSWYQQTPGQGLQFLFEYFSETQRNKGNFPGRFSGRQFSNSRSEMNVSTLELGDSALYLCASSLGQSTDTQYFGPGTRLTVL.

This clone has a handful of counts. The J gene is TRBJ2-7, the V gene TRBV9; 7 bases match TRBD1. CDR1 and CDR2 from the germline V gene are SGDLS and YYNGEE. The CDR3 length is 14 residues. J gave up 6 bases and V 2 bases, and 8 bases lay outside the gene matches. CDR3: CASSVRGQATEQYF. CDR3 sequence (DNA): TGTGCCAGCAGCGTTCGCGGACAGGCAACCGAGCAGTACTTC.

V and J are TRBV2 and TRBJ1-5; 7 nucleotides agree with TRBD1. Trimming took 7 bases from V and 4 from J; bases not matched to a gene: 10. The CDR3 extends over 15 amino acids. The germline CDR1 and CDR2 sequences are SNHLY and FYNNEI. The CDR3 coding sequence is TGTGCCAGCACCCGAGAGGGGGCTAAAAATCAGCCCCAGCATTTT. This sequence encodes CASTREGAKNQPQHF. Full variable domain (missing parts from reference TRBV2 and TRBJ1-5): EPEVTQTPSHQVTQMGQEVILRCVPISNHLYFYWYRQILGQKVEFLVSFYNNEISEKSEIFDDQFSVERPDGSNFTLKIRSTKLEDSAMYFCASTREGAKNQPQHFGDGTRLSIL.

This sequence joins TRBV24-1 and TRBJ2-7; 7 bases map to TRBD1. Germline V gene sequence: CDR1 KGHDR, CDR2 SFDVKD. Trimming cost V 3 bases and J 6 bases; bases outside gene matches: 4. The CDR3 has 13 residues. CDR3 sequence (DNA): TGTGCCACCAGTGATCAGACAGGGAGCGAGCAGTACTTC. It encodes CATSDQTGSEQYF.